What follows are 21 T cell receptor beta chains derived from one specimen sequenced in a study of blood T cell repertoires in COVID-19. Some clones are missing from TCRdb's copy, which holds only in-frame ones; the method was immunoSEQ multiplex PCR. The sample has roughly 280,000 clones, about 85% seen once; the top ten hold 4.2%. The sample consisted of peripheral blood. These TCRs come from a man aged 60 to 69 with acute or convalescent COVID-19.

The CDR3 loop reads CASSTRDNTEAFF. Here the CDR3 DNA reads TGTGCCAGCAGTACGAGGGATAACACTGAAGCTTTCTTT. J is TRBJ1-1 and V is TRBV6-5; D gene ambiguous. The CDR3 covers 13 residues. Germline loops: CDR1 MNHEY, CDR2 SVGAGI. Trimming removed 5 bases at V and 2 bases at J, with 9 bases between.

The chain carries TRBV6-5 and TRBJ2-7; TRBD1 aligns across 10 bases. Per the germline V gene, CDR1 is MNHEY and CDR2 is SVGAGI. V shed 1 base, J shed 2 bases, and the junction held 2 bases outside the gene matches. This CDR3 spans 15 amino acids. The CDR3 region is CASSYFGQGAYEQYF. The CDR3 coding sequence is TGTGCCAGCAGTTACTTTGGACAGGGGGCCTACGAGCAGTACTTC.

The chain couples TRBV30 to TRBJ1-5, with TRBD1 matching over 8 bases. Per germline, CDR1 GTSNPN and CDR2 SVGIG (reference sequence). With V trimmed by 2 bases and J by 7 bases, 7 bases remained unmatched. The CDR3 runs 14 residues. The CDR3 sequence: CAWSPGQGGQPQHF. The DNA of the CDR3 is TGTGCCTGGAGTCCCGGACAGGGCGGCCAGCCCCAGCATTTT. The full variable domain, with the rest looked up from reference TRBV30 and TRBJ1-5, is SQTIHQWPATLVQPVGSPLSLECTVEGTSNPNLYWYRQAAGRGLQLLFYSVGIGQISSEVPQNLSASRPQDRQFILSSKKLLLSDSGFYLCAWSPGQGGQPQHFGDGTRLSIL.

J is TRBJ2-1 and V is TRBV7-9; D may be TRBD2 (6 bases). Germline CDR1 is SEHNR and CDR2 is FQNEAQ (reference sequence). V was pared by 5 bases and J by 13 bases, with 15 bases between. This CDR3 spans 12 amino acids. CDR3 amino acids: CASSSKSGGQFF. CDR3 DNA sequence: TGTGCCAGCAGCAGTAAATCCGGGGGACAGTTCTTC.

This chain joins TRBV30 and TRBJ2-4; the D gene is possibly TRBD2 (7 bases). This CDR3 has 21 amino acids. Germline values: CDR1 GTSNPN, CDR2 SVGIG (reference sequence). V was shortened by 0 bases and J by 0 bases, with 27 bases between the two germline ends. This CDR3 reads CAWSVVGGGTTTNLAKNIQYF. As DNA, the CDR3 is TGTGCCTGGAGTGTAGTAGGGGGGGGTACAACGACAAACTTAGCCAAAAACATTCAGTACTTC.

The V call is TRBV6-1, the J call TRBJ1-2; weak D call: TRBD1 (6 bases). Looked up from germline, CDR1 is MNHNS and CDR2 is SASEGT. The CDR3 length is 16 residues. V lost 2 bases to trimming and J lost 1 base, with 14 bases between them. CDR3 bases: TGTGCCAGCAGTGAACAGGGGCACTTTTTTAACTATGGCTACACCTTC. This codes for CASSEQGHFFNYGYTF.

The rearrangement joins TRBV20-1 to TRBJ1-1; a possible D gene is TRBD1 (6 bases). Germline V gene sequence: CDR1 DFQATT, CDR2 SNEGSKA (reference sequence). Trimming removed 3 bases from V and 7 bases from J, with 15 bases in between. This CDR3 has 13 amino acids. The CDR3 here is CSASWGGVGEAFF. The DNA of the CDR3 is TGCAGTGCTAGTTGGGGGGGCGTGGGTGAAGCTTTCTTT.

This clone was seen just once. V gene TRBV2 combines with J gene TRBJ2-3, with D perhaps TRBD1 (7 bases). The germline CDR1 and CDR2 sequences are SNHLY and FYNNEI. V lost 4 bases to trimming and J lost 2 bases, with 16 bases between them. This CDR3 is 16 amino acids long. The CDR3 DNA is TGTGCCAGCAGTGGAGGGGGGACAGCCTACACAGATACGCAGTATTTT. Translating it yields CASSGGGTAYTDTQYF.

The J gene is TRBJ2-3, the V gene TRBV6-5; possible D gene TRBD1, 6 bases. Germline CDR1 reads MNHEY; CDR2 reads SVGAGI. V was shortened by 6 bases and J by 7 bases, with 11 bases between the two germline ends. The CDR3 covers 12 residues. Here the CDR3 DNA reads TGTGCCAGCAGAAATACAGGGTATACGCAGTATTTT. Protein product: CASRNTGYTQYF.

V gene TRBV18 combines with J gene TRBJ2-7; D is undetermined. The V gene's germline CDR1 is KGHSH and CDR2 LQKENI. This CDR3 region has 16 residues. Trimming removed 0 bases at V and 2 bases at J, with 14 bases between. CDR3 nucleotides: TGTGCCAGCTCACCACCGTCTTTCAGGTCGACCTACGAGCAGTACTTC. Encoded protein: CASSPPSFRSTYEQYF.

The chain couples TRBV7-3 to TRBJ2-3; TRBD2 matches 8 bases. There are 13 residues in the CDR3. Germline CDR1 and CDR2: SGHTA and FQGTGA. J gave up 6 bases and V 4 bases, and 3 bases lay outside the gene matches. The CDR3 sequence: CASSYQREDTQYF. The DNA of the CDR3 is TGTGCCAGCAGCTACCAGCGGGAGGATACGCAGTATTTT.

As regards this clone: The same CDR3 arises from other DNA sequences in this sample as well. The rearrangement joins TRBV28 to TRBJ2-4, with 7 bases fitting TRBD2. This CDR3 contains 15 residues. The V segment lost 6 bases and the J segment 1 base; nucleotides outside the gene matches: 6. Germline lookup yields CDR1 MDHEN and CDR2 SYDVKM. This chain's CDR3 is CASSSAGVAKNIQYF. The CDR3 DNA follows: TGTGCCAGCAGCTCCGCGGGAGTTGCCAAAAACATTCAGTACTTC. Together with reference TRBV28 and TRBJ2-4, the CDR3 gives the full variable domain: DVKVTQSSRYLVKRTGEKVFLECVQDMDHENMFWYRQDPGLGLRLIYFSYDVKMKEKGDIPEGYSVSREKKERFSLILESASTNQTSMYLCASSSAGVAKNIQYFGAGTRLSVL.

The chain uses TRBV4-2 and TRBJ1-6, with 7 bases matching TRBD1. The germline CDR1 and CDR2 sequences are LGHNA and YNFKEQ. V was pared by 7 bases and J by 8 bases, with 5 bases of the junction left unmatched. This CDR3 spans 13 amino acids. CDR3 DNA sequence: TGTGCCAGCACGACAGGGTTGGATTCACCCCTCCACTTT. It codes for CASTTGLDSPLHF.

This clone has more than one count but fewer than ten. The chain combines TRBV19 with TRBJ2-1; TRBD1 agrees at 8 bases. Unmatched junction bases numbered 13, after V lost 3 bases and J lost 12 bases. The CDR3 is 15 amino acids. Germline V gene data show CDR1 as LNHDA and CDR2 as SQIVND (reference sequence). The CDR3 DNA reads TGTGCCAGTAGTATGGGACAGGCTGCGCAAGGGGGGCAGTTCTTC. Translating gives CASSMGQAAQGGQFF.

CDR3 loop: CASSQEGDRSYEQYF. The CDR3 nucleotides read TGTGCCAGCAGCCAAGAGGGGGACAGGTCTTACGAGCAGTACTTC. The genes are TRBV4-2 and TRBJ2-7; TRBD1 aligns across 8 bases. Per germline, CDR1 LGHNA and CDR2 YNFKEQ. This CDR3 has 15 residues. Losses at the gene ends were 0 bases for V and 4 bases for J; bases not matched to a gene: 5.

There are a few counts of this clone. The chain carries TRBV3-1 (or the pseudogene TRBV3-2) and TRBJ2-1; TRBD2 matches at 10 bases. This CDR3 has 14 residues. Germline-derived CDR1 and CDR2 are LGHDT and YNNKEL (reference sequence). J gave up 15 bases and V 1 base, and 9 bases lay outside the gene matches. This CDR3 is CASSQGAGGRNPFF. The CDR3 DNA follows: TGTGCCAGCAGCCAAGGAGCGGGGGGGCGAAATCCGTTCTTC.

The chain recombines TRBV27 with TRBJ2-7; the match to TRBD2 covers 10 bases. CDR1 MNHEY and CDR2 SMNVEV come from the germline V gene (reference sequence). The CDR3 runs 17 residues. Trimming removed 0 bases from V and 3 bases from J; junction bases left unmatched: 8. Here the CDR3 reads CASSLSRLAGVIYEQYF. For the CDR3, the DNA is TGTGCCAGCAGTTTATCCCGGCTAGCGGGAGTAATCTACGAGCAGTACTTC.

This chain links TRBV2 with TRBJ2-1; 8 bases line up with TRBD2. Germline CDR1 and CDR2: SNHLY and FYNNEI. CDR3 length: 14 residues. V trimming: 6 bases; J trimming: 6 bases; junction bases outside the gene matches: 7. The CDR3 DNA sequence: TGTGCCAGCAGCCCCGGGAGGGCTCTCAATGAGCAGTTCTTC. Translated, it gives CASSPGRALNEQFF. The full variable domain, completed using reference TRBV2 and TRBJ2-1, is EPEVTQTPSHQVTQMGQEVILRCVPISNHLYFYWYRQILGQKVEFLVSFYNNEISEKSEIFDDQFSVERPDGSNFTLKIRSTKLEDSAMYFCASSPGRALNEQFFGPGTRLTVL.

This chain joins TRBV4-2 and TRBJ1-1, with a weak D call TRBD1 (6 bases). Trimming removed 2 bases from V and 1 base from J, with 14 bases in between. The CDR3 is 16 amino acids. CDR1 is LGHNA and CDR2 is YNFKEQ in the germline V gene. The CDR3 protein is CASSQFPGTTNTEAFF. The CDR3 coding sequence is TGTGCCAGCAGCCAATTCCCCGGGACAACGAACACTGAAGCTTTCTTT.

The chain employs TRBV28 and TRBJ1-5, with TRBD1 matching over 8 bases. CDR1 and CDR2 (germline): MDHEN, SYDVKM. The CDR3 has 18 amino acids. V was clipped by 4 bases and J by 0 bases; unmatched bases: 11. CDR3 protein: CASSWGIRTGYSNQPQHF. The CDR3 region has the DNA TGTGCCAGCAGTTGGGGAATTCGGACAGGGTATAGCAATCAGCCCCAGCATTTT.

The chain has TRBV12-3 or TRBV12-4 and TRBJ2-1; the D gene is possibly TRBD2 (6 bases). The V end was cut by 3 bases, the J end by 13 bases, with 13 bases between. The CDR3 totals 12 residues. The CDR3 coding sequence is TGTGCCAGCAGTTTCCAACGGGGGATACAGTTCTTC. This translates into CASSFQRGIQFF.